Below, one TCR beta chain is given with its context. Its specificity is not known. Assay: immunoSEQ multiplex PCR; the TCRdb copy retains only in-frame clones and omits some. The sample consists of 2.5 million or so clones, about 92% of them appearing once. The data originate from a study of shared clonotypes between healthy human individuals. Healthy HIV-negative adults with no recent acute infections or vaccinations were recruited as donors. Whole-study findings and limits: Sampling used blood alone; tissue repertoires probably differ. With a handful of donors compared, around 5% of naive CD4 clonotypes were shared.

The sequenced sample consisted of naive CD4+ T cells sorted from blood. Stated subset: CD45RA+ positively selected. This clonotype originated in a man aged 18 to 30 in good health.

The chain's CDR3 is CASSYFQGTGANVLTF. CDR3 nucleotides: TGTGCCAGCAGTTACTTTCAAGGGACTGGGGCCAACGTCCTGACTTTC. The V and J genes are TRBV6-6 and TRBJ2-6; D is unresolved. Germline lookup yields CDR1 MNHNY and CDR2 SVGAGI (reference sequence). The V end lost 1 base, the J end lost 2 bases, and 9 bases lay between the germline ends. The CDR3 contains 16 residues.